The 25 T cell receptor beta chains presented below share a single source sample, sequenced in a study of cytomegalovirus exposure and HLA in healthy donors. The study ran its PCR with 60 Vbeta and 13 Jbeta primers. Some clones are missing from TCRdb's copy, which holds only in-frame ones; the method was immunoSEQ multiplex PCR. The repertoire has about 120,000 clones, 70% to 85% of them found once; the top ten carry roughly 5.8%. Specimen: PBMCs. These receptors were collected from a man between 18 and 35 years old in good health and CMV-seropositive.

The chain has TRBV4-1 and TRBJ1-4; D might be TRBD1 (5 bases). This CDR3 region has 13 residues. Trimming cost V 2 bases and J 8 bases, with 9 bases left between them. Germline CDR1 is MGHRA and CDR2 is YSYEKL. The CDR3 loop is CASSQTGGEKLFF. CDR3 nucleotides: TGCGCCAGCAGCCAAACAGGAGGGGAAAAACTGTTTTTT.

As for this clone: Relative to the germline gene, one junction end is altered; a read error may explain this. At the DNA level, this CDR3 is encoded by other sequences in the same sample as well. This chain uses TRBV19 with TRBJ2-2; D not resolved. In germline, CDR1 is LNHDA, CDR2 SQIVND (reference sequence). This CDR3 has 14 amino acids. CDR3 sequence reads: CASSTQQATGELFF. CDR3 DNA sequence: TGTGCTAGTAGTACTCAGCAGGCAACCGGGGAGCTGTTTTTT.

This clone was detected once. Other nucleotide sequences from this sample produce the same CDR3. J is TRBJ1-5 and V is TRBV6-1; D is uncertain. V lost 3 bases, J lost 4 bases, and 7 bases lay in between. This CDR3 is built from 13 residues. Germline V gene sequence: CDR1 MNHNS, CDR2 SASEGT. CDR3 DNA sequence: TGTGCCAGCAGTGAGGGGAGGAATCAGCCCCAGCATTTT. This sequence encodes CASSEGRNQPQHF.

In DNA, the CDR3 is TGTGCCAGCGGGTTTTCGCTGGGACAGGGGGCTGGAACTTTCTTT. This sequence encodes CASGFSLGQGAGTFF. This chain links TRBV28 with TRBJ1-1, with TRBD1 matching 12 bases. The germline V gene has CDR1 MDHEN and CDR2 SYDVKM. This CDR3 comprises 15 residues. The V gene end was trimmed by 8 bases and the J gene end by 12 bases; junction bases not matched to a gene: 16.

A single count supports this clone. The rearrangement links TRBV5-1 to TRBJ2-3, with 11 bases that match TRBD2. V trimming: 4 bases; J trimming: 6 bases; junction bases outside the gene matches: 10. The germline V gene encodes CDR1 SGHRS and CDR2 YFSETQ. The length of the CDR3 is 16 residues. This CDR3 is CASSPATSGNYDTQYF. The CDR3 DNA follows: TGCGCCAGCAGCCCGGCGACTAGCGGGAACTACGATACGCAGTATTTT.

As DNA, the CDR3 is TGTGCCAGCAGCCCCACCCGGACAGGGGGTCCTCAAGAGACCCAGTACTTC. As protein: CASSPTRTGGPQETQYF. The chain joins TRBV5-4 to TRBJ2-5; the match to TRBD1 covers 10 bases. Germline V gives CDR1 SGHNT, CDR2 YYREEE (reference sequence). Unmatched junction bases numbered 11, after V lost 4 bases and J lost 2 bases. The CDR3 runs 17 residues.

The genes are TRBV25-1 and TRBJ2-7, with a possible D match to TRBD1 (5 bases). The CDR3 totals 12 residues. The germline V and J ends were trimmed by 4 bases and 5 bases, with 9 bases remaining between them. Germline CDR1 reads MGHDK; CDR2 reads SYGVNS. The CDR3 is CASSATGNEQYF. CDR3 DNA sequence: TGTGCCAGCAGTGCAACAGGAAACGAGCAGTACTTC.

The chain combines TRBV5-1 with TRBJ1-1; the match to TRBD1 covers 9 bases. Per germline, CDR1 SGHRS and CDR2 YFSETQ. The length of the CDR3 is 15 residues. J lost 2 bases, V lost 4 bases, and 6 bases had no gene match. The CDR3 spells CASSPGQGYNTEAFF. The CDR3 DNA is TGCGCCAGCAGCCCGGGACAGGGCTACAACACTGAAGCTTTCTTT.

The chain employs TRBV18 and TRBJ2-7; 7 nucleotides align to TRBD2. Germline loops: CDR1 KGHSH, CDR2 LQKENI. With V trimmed by 3 bases and J by 6 bases, 8 bases remained unmatched. The CDR3 runs to 14 residues. The CDR3 is CASSPPGTTSEQYF. In DNA, the CDR3 is TGTGCCAGCTCACCCCCCGGGACTACGTCCGAGCAGTACTTC.

The chain uses TRBV11-2 and TRBJ2-5; 8 positions match TRBD2. This CDR3 has 14 amino acids. Germline CDR1 and CDR2: SGHAT and FQNNGV. The V gene end was trimmed by 1 base and the J gene end by 5 bases; junction bases not matched to a gene: 3. The CDR3 protein is CASSLAGGPETQYF. The CDR3 region has the DNA TGTGCCAGCAGCTTAGCGGGAGGGCCGGAGACCCAGTACTTC.

This chain connects TRBV7-6 to TRBJ1-4; 8 positions agree with TRBD1. Germline V lookup: CDR1 SGHVS, CDR2 FNYEAQ. This CDR3 has 15 amino acids. The V and J ends lost 5 bases and 8 bases, in that order; junction bases with no gene match: 10. The CDR3 protein is CASSSPGTGTEKLFF. Here the CDR3 DNA reads TGTGCCAGCAGCAGCCCCGGGACAGGTACCGAAAAACTGTTTTTT.

This clone was counted a few times. The chain employs TRBV25-1 and TRBJ1-4; TRBD1 aligns across 12 bases. Germline V gives CDR1 MGHDK, CDR2 SYGVNS. V lost 4 bases to trimming and J lost 5 bases; unmatched junction nucleotides: 5. The CDR3 has 16 residues. CDR3 sequence: CASSVGTGGQNEKLFF. The DNA for the CDR3 is TGTGCCAGCAGTGTAGGGACAGGGGGCCAAAATGAAAAACTGTTTTTT.

The chain recombines TRBV4-1 with TRBJ2-7; possible D gene TRBD1, 6 bases. CDR1 and CDR2 from the germline V gene are MGHRA and YSYEKL. CDR3 size: 17 residues. Trimming stripped 4 bases from V and 3 bases from J, with 22 bases between. The CDR3 DNA follows: TGCGCCAGCAGCCGCCTAGACAGGCCTCCATTCCACTACGAGCAGTACTTC. Amino acids: CASSRLDRPPFHYEQYF.

The J gene is TRBJ1-1, the V gene TRBV6-6, with TRBD1 as a possible D gene (5 bases). Germline V lookup: CDR1 MNHNY, CDR2 SVGAGI (reference sequence). There are 16 residues in the CDR3. V dropped 0 bases and J dropped 0 bases, with 11 bases sitting between them. Here the CDR3 DNA reads TGTGCCAGCAGTTACTCGCGACAGTCCATGAACACTGAAGCTTTCTTT. This encodes CASSYSRQSMNTEAFF.

A few counts support this clone. The chain couples TRBV27 to TRBJ1-2; no definite D call. The CDR3 has 13 amino acids. Germline-derived CDR1 and CDR2 are MNHEY and SMNVEV (reference sequence). V shed 2 bases and J shed 8 bases, with 12 bases lying between them. The CDR3 region is CASSLNSLRGYTF. Written as DNA, the CDR3 is TGTGCCAGCAGTTTAAATAGCCTCCGGGGCTACACCTTC.

This rearrangement joins TRBV2 to TRBJ1-1; D not resolved. There are 11 residues in the CDR3. The V gene lost 7 bases and the J gene lost 6 bases, with 9 bases spanning the gap. Germline V CDR1 and CDR2: SNHLY, FYNNEI. The CDR3 nucleotides read TGTGCCAGCAAGGAGGGTCCTGAAGCTTTCTTT. The encoded protein is CASKEGPEAFF. Combining the CDR3 with reference TRBV2 and TRBJ1-1 gives the whole variable domain EPEVTQTPSHQVTQMGQEVILRCVPISNHLYFYWYRQILGQKVEFLVSFYNNEISEKSEIFDDQFSVERPDGSNFTLKIRSTKLEDSAMYFCASKEGPEAFFGQGTRLTVV.

CDR3 residues: CATSRVGGPSYNEQFF. The CDR3 DNA reads TGTGCCACCAGCAGAGTAGGCGGGCCCTCCTACAATGAGCAGTTCTTC. V is TRBV15 and J is TRBJ2-1; perhaps TRBD2 as D (5 bases). V lost 1 base to trimming and J lost 0 bases, with 10 bases between them. This CDR3 has 16 residues. Germline CDR1 and CDR2: LNHNV and YYDKDF (reference sequence).

The V and J genes are TRBV7-2 and TRBJ1-2; the D is unclear. V was shortened by 3 bases and J by 7 bases, with 12 bases between the two germline ends. Germline V lookup: CDR1 SGHTA, CDR2 FQGNSA. This CDR3 contains 13 residues. CDR3: CASSFILESGYTF. The CDR3 DNA is TGTGCCAGCAGCTTTATCCTCGAGAGTGGCTACACCTTC.

The genes are TRBV13 and TRBJ1-1, with D unresolved. CDR3 length equals 13 residues. The V and J ends lost 2 bases and 1 base respectively, with 5 bases between them. CDR1 and CDR2 (germline): PRHDT, FYEKMQ (reference sequence). The CDR3 loop reads CASSLNGNTEAFF. Here the CDR3 DNA reads TGTGCCAGCAGCTTAAACGGGAACACTGAAGCTTTCTTT.

The DNA for the CDR3 is TGTGCCAGCAGCTTCCTGTCAGGGGGCACAGATACGCAGTATTTT. Translation gives CASSFLSGGTDTQYF. The chain is built from TRBV13 and TRBJ2-3, with D perhaps matching TRBD1 (6 bases). Looked up from germline, CDR1 is PRHDT and CDR2 is FYEKMQ (reference sequence). Trimming removed 3 bases at V and 1 base at J, with 11 bases between. This CDR3 is built from 15 residues.

This clone came up once. The gene calls are TRBV30 and TRBJ2-7, with TRBD1 matching 10 bases. The J segment lost 5 bases and the V segment lost 4 bases, leaving 5 bases of the junction unmatched. Germline V gives CDR1 GTSNPN, CDR2 SVGIG (reference sequence). CDR3 length equals 13 residues. The CDR3 region is CAWNRDRGHEQYF. The CDR3 DNA reads TGTGCCTGGAATCGGGACAGGGGCCACGAGCAGTACTTC.

The chain carries TRBV5-4 and TRBJ2-4; 8 bases are shared with TRBD1. Looked up from germline, CDR1 is SGHNT and CDR2 is YYREEE (reference sequence). This CDR3 contains 16 residues. After removal of 2 bases from V and 5 bases from J, the junction contained 9 bases not matched to a gene. CDR3 DNA sequence: TGTGCCAGCAGCTTACAAGGACAGGGAGGCCAAAACATTCAGTACTTC. The encoded protein is CASSLQGQGGQNIQYF.

The rearrangement links TRBV30 to TRBJ1-6; possibly TRBD1 for D (5 bases). CDR3 size: 13 residues. From germline, CDR1 is GTSNPN and CDR2 SVGIG (reference sequence). V lost 1 base to trimming and J lost 7 bases, with 8 bases between them. CDR3 amino acids: CAWSGQGNSPLHF. The CDR3 DNA sequence: TGTGCCTGGAGTGGGCAGGGAAATTCACCCCTCCACTTT.

The J gene is TRBJ2-2, the V gene TRBV15; TRBD1 matches at 11 bases. V lost 4 bases to trimming and J lost 6 bases; unmatched junction nucleotides: 13. This CDR3 region has 18 residues. Germline V gene lookup returns CDR1 LNHNV and CDR2 YYDKDF (reference sequence). The CDR3 protein is CATSKDPIGTGGSGELFF. DNA for the CDR3: TGTGCCACCAGCAAAGACCCAATTGGGACAGGGGGGTCCGGGGAGCTGTTTTTT. The variable domain in full, with the rest retrieved from reference TRBV15 and TRBJ2-2, is DAMVIQNPRYQVTQFGKPVTLSCSQTLNHNVMYWYQQKSSQAPKLLFHYYDKDFNNEADTPDNFQSRRPNTSFCFLDIRSPGLGDTAMYLCATSKDPIGTGGSGELFFGEGSRLTVL.

CDR3 DNA: TGTGCCAGTGCGGGACAGGTTGGTGAAAAACTGTTTTTT. This codes for CASAGQVGEKLFF. The gene calls are TRBV2 and TRBJ1-4, with 8 bases identical to TRBD1. The length of the CDR3 is 13 residues. The germline gives CDR1 SNHLY, CDR2 FYNNEI. V trimming: 9 bases; J trimming: 7 bases; junction bases outside the gene matches: 7.